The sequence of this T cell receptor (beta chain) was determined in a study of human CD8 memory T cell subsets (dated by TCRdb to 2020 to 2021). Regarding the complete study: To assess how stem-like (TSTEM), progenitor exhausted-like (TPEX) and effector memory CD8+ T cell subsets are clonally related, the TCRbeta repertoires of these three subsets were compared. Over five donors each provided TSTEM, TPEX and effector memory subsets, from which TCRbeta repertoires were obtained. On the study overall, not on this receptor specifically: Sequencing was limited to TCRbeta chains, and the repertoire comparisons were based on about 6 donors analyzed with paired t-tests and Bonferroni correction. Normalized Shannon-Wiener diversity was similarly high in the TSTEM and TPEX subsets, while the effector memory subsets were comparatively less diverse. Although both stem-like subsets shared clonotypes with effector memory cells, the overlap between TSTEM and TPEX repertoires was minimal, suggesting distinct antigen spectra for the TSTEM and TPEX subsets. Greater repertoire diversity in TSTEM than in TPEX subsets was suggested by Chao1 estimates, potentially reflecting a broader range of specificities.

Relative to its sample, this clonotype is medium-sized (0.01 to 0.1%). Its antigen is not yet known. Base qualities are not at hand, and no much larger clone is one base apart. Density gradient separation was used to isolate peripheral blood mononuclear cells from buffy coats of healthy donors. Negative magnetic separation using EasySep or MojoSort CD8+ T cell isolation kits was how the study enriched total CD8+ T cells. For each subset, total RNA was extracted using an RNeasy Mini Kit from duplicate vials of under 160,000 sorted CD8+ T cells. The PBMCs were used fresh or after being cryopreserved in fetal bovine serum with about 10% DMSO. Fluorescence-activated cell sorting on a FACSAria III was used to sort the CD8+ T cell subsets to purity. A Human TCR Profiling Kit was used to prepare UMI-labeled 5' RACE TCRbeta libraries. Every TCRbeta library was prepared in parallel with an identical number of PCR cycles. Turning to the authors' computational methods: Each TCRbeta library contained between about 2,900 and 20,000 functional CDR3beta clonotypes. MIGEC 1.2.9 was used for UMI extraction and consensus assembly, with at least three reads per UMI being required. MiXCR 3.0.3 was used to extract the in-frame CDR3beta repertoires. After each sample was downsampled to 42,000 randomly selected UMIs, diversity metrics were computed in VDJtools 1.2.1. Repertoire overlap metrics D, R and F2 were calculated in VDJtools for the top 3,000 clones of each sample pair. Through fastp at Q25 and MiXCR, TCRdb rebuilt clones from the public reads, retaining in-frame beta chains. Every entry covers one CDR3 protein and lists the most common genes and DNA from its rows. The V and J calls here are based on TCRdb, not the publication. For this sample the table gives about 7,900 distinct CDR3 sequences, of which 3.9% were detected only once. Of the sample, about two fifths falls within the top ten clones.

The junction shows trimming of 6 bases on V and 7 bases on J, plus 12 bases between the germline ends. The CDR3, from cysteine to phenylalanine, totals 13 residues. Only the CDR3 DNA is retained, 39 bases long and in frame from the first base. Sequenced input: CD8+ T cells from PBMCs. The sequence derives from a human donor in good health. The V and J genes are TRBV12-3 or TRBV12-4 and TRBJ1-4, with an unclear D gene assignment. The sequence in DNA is TGTGCCAGCAGCCTACGTTTGGGTGAAAAACTGTTTTTT. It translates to CASSLRLGEKLFF.